This T cell receptor beta chain was sequenced during a study of T cell changes during pregnancy in multiple sclerosis. Repertoires were generated with immunoSEQ multiplex PCR, while TCRdb's copy carries only in-frame clones and drops some. The sample carries 90,000 to 130,000 clones, around nine tenths recorded once. This CDR3 has 16 amino acids. CDR1 is LNHDA and CDR2 is SQIVND in the germline V gene (reference sequence). Trimming stripped 0 bases from V and 4 bases from J, with 13 bases between. This sequence was found in a female donor with multiple sclerosis, enrolled in a pregnancy study. The sequenced sample was peripheral blood, obtained in the third trimester of pregnancy. The V call is TRBV19, the J call TRBJ1-5; a possible D gene is TRBD1 (5 bases). Here the CDR3 reads CASSIDAQGWNQPQHF. The CDR3 DNA follows: TGTGCCAGTAGTATAGATGCCCAGGGCTGGAATCAGCCCCAGCATTTT.